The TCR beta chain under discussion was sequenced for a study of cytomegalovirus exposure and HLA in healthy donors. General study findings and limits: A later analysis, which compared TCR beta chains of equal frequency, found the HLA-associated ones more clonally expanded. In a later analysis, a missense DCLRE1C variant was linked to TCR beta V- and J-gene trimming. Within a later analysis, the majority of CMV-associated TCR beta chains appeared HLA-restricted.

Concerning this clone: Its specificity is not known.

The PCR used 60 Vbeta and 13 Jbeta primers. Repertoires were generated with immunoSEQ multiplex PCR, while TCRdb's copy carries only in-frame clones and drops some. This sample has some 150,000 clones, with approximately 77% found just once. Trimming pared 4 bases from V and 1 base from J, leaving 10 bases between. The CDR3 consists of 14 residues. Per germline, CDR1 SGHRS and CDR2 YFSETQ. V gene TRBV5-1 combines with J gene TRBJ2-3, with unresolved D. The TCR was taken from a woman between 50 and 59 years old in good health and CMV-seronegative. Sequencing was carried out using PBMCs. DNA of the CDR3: TGCGCCAGCAGCAGTAGCCCCCGCACAGATACGCAGTATTTT. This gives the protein CASSSSPRTDTQYF.